This TCR beta chain was obtained from a study of blood T cell repertoires in COVID-19. V was cut by 2 bases and J by 4 bases, with 9 bases left in between. The CDR3 contains 13 residues. The germline CDR1 and CDR2 sequences are MNHEY and SVGEGT. Method: immunoSEQ multiplex PCR; TCRdb's copy keeps in-frame clones and lacks some. Among 200,000 or so clones listed, approximately 86% were seen once. The chain couples TRBV6-2 or TRBV6-3 to TRBJ2-7; tentative D call: TRBD1 (6 bases). This receptor was obtained from a woman aged 40 to 50 with acute COVID-19. Sequenced sample: PBMCs or T cells enriched from blood (not recorded which). The CDR3 is CASSYQTGYEQYF. The CDR3 DNA reads as TGTGCCAGCAGTTACCAGACAGGATACGAGCAGTACTTC.